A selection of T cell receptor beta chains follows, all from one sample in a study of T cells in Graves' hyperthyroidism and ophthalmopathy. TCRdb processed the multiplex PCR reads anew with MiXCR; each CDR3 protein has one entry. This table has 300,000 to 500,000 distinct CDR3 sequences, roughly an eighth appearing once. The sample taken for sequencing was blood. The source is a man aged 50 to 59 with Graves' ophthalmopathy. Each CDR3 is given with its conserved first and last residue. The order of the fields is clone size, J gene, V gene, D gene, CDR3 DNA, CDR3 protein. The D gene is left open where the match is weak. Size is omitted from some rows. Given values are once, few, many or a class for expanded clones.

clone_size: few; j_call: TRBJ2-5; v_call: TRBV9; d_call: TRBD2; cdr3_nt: TGTGCCAGCAGCGTAGGGGGTGGGAGGGATGAGACCCAGTACTTC; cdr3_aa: CASSVGGGRDETQYF
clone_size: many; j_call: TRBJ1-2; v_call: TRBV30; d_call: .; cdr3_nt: TGTGCCTGGAGTCTCCAAGGGACCTCCTACAACACCTTC; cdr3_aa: CAWSLQGTSYNTF
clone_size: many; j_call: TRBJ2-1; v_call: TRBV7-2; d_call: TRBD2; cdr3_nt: TGTGCCAGCAGCTTAGAGATCGCTAGCGGGAGCACTGAGCAGTTCTTC; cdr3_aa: CASSLEIASGSTEQFF
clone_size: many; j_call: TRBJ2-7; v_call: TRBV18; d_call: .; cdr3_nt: TGTGCCAGCTCACCTCTACCACAGGGAGACTACGAGCAGTACTTC; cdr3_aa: CASSPLPQGDYEQYF
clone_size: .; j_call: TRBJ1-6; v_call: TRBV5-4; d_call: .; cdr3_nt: TGTGCCAGCAGCCGCGGACAGCCGAATAACGCACCCCTCCACTTT; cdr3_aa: CASSRGQPNNAPLHF
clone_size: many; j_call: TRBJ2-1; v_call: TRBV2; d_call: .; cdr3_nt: TGTGCCAGCAGTGACGTCTCTGATGAGCAGTTCTTC; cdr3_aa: CASSDVSDEQFF
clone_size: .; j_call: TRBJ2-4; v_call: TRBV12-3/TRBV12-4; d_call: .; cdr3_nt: TGTGCCAGCAGTTTAGCTAGTACGGCCAAAAACATTCAGTACTTC; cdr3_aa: CASSLASTAKNIQYF
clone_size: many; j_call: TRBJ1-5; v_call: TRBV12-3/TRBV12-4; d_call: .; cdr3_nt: TGTGCCAGCAGTTCACAGGTCGGTCAGCCCCAGCATTTT; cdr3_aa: CASSSQVGQPQHF
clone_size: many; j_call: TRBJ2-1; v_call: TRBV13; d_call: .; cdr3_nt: TGTGCCAGCAGCTTAGGTAGGATTTTGGCGGCGCAGTTCTTC; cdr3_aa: CASSLGRILAAQFF
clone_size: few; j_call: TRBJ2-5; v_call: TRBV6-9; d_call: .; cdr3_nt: TGTGCCACTCACCGTAGAGGGCAAGAGACCCAGTACTTC; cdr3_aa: CATHRRGQETQYF
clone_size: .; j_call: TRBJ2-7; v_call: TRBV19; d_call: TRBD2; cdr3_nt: TGTGCCAGTAGTATAGGCGGGAGGACCTACGAGCAGTACTTC; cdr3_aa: CASSIGGRTYEQYF
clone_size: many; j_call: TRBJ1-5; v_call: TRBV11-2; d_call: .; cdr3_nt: TGTGCCAGCAGCTTAGACAGGTATCAGCCCCAGCATTTT; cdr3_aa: CASSLDRYQPQHF
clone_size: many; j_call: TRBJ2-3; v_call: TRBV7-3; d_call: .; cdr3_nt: TGTGCCAGCAGCTCCACAGGGTCTAGCACAGATACGCAGTATTTT; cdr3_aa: CASSSTGSSTDTQYF
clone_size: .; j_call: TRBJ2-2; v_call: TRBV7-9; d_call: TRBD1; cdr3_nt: TGTGCCAGCAGCCGACAGAAAGGACAGGGGGCGAGGGCCGCCGGGGAGCTGTTTTTT; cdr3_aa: CASSRQKGQGARAAGELFF
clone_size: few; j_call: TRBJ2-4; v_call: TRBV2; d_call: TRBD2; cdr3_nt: TGTGCCAGCAGACCAACTAGCGGGAGGGTCAAAAACATTCAGTACTTC; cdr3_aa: CASRPTSGRVKNIQYF
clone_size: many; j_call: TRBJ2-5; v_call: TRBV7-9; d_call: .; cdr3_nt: TGTGCCAGCAGCCCGCCGGGCCTACCAAAAGAGACCCAGTACTTC; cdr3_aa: CASSPPGLPKETQYF
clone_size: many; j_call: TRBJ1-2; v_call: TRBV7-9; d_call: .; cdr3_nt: TGTGCCAGCAGCTTAGCCTTTGAGAGGGGCTACACCTTC; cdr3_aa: CASSLAFERGYTF
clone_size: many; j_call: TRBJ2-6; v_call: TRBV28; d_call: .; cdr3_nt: TGTGCCAGCAGTTTATCCGGGTTGGGGGGATCTGGGGCCAACGTCCTGACTTTC; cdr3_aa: CASSLSGLGGSGANVLTF
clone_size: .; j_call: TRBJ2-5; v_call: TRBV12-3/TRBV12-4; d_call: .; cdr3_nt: TGTGCCAGCAGCGGGACTGGGACCCAAGAGACCCAGTACTTC; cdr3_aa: CASSGTGTQETQYF
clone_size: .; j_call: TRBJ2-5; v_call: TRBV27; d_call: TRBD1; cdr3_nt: TGTGCCACCAACCGGGACAGGGCGGGAGAGACCCAGTACTTC; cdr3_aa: CATNRDRAGETQYF
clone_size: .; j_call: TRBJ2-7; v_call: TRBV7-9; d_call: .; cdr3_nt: TGTGCCAGCAGCTTAGGGCCCGACGAGCAGTACTTC; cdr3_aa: CASSLGPDEQYF
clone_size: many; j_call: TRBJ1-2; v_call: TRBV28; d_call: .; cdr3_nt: TGTGCCAGCACAATAATGGCAGGGGAATATGGCTACACCTTC; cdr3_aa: CASTIMAGEYGYTF
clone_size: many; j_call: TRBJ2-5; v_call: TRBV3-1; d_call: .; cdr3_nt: TGTGCCAGCAGCCGTCCGGGACTTGGGGGGGAGACCCAGTACTTC; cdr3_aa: CASSRPGLGGETQYF
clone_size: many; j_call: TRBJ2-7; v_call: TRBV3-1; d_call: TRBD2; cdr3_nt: TGTGCCAGCAGCCAAGAATTGGCGGTCGCTAGCGGGAGTAACGAGCAGTACTTC; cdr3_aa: CASSQELAVASGSNEQYF
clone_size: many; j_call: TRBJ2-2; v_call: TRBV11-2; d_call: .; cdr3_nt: TGTGCCAGCAGCTTACGCCGGACGAACACCGGGGAGCTGTTTTTT; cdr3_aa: CASSLRRTNTGELFF
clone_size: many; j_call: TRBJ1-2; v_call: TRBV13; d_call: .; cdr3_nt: TGTGCCAGCAGCTTAGGACAGAACCCGGGCTATGGCTACACCTTC; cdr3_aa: CASSLGQNPGYGYTF
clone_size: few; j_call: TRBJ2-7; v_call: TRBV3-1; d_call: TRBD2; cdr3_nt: TGTGCCAGCAGCCAAGTCCTAGCGGGATGGGTCGAGCAGTACTTC; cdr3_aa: CASSQVLAGWVEQYF
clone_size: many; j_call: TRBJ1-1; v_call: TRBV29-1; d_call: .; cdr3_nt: TGCAGCGTTGACAGGGGAGGCACTGAAGCTTTCTTT; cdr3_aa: CSVDRGGTEAFF